A selection of T cell receptor beta chains follows, all from one sample in a study of OX40 agonist ivuxolimab in advanced cancers. Produced via immunoSEQ multiplex PCR; TCRdb's table is partial and in-frame only. This table holds 20,000 to 25,000 clones, 83% found once. Sequencing used CD4+ or CD8+ T cells sorted from blood, obtained in a trial of the OX40 agonist ivuxolimab. These receptors all come from an adult with an advanced solid tumor such as melanoma, head and neck, liver or kidney cancer. CDR3s include the opening cysteine and the closing phenylalanine or tryptophan. D genes are given only for firm matches. Rows give clone size only sometimes, using once, few, many, or a class for an expanded clone.

D gene	clone size	V gene	J gene	CDR3 protein	CDR3 DNA
.	medium-sized	TRBV19	TRBJ1-1	CASSMWTLNTEAFF	TGTGCCAGTAGTATGTGGACCCTAAACACTGAAGCTTTCTTT
.	.	TRBV9	TRBJ2-3	CASSDPNRADTQYF	TGTGCCAGCAGCGACCCAAACAGGGCAGATACGCAGTATTTT
.	few	TRBV4-1	TRBJ2-3	CASSQSRGPKVTDTQYF	TGCGCCAGCAGCCAATCACGGGGGCCAAAGGTTACAGATACGCAGTATTTT
.	.	TRBV6-5	TRBJ2-7	CASSYLAGSYEQYF	TGTGCCAGCAGTTACCTGGCCGGCTCCTACGAGCAGTACTTC
.	.	TRBV5-1	TRBJ2-7	CASSWAETYEQYF	TGCGCCAGCAGCTGGGCAGAAACCTACGAGCAGTACTTC
.	.	TRBV5-6	TRBJ2-7	CASSGRDGAYEQYF	TGTGCCAGCAGCGGCCGGGACGGGGCCTACGAGCAGTACTTC
.	few	TRBV29-1	TRBJ2-1	CSVASGEGAEQFF	TGCAGCGTTGCCTCAGGGGAGGGGGCTGAGCAGTTCTTC
.	few	TRBV11-2	TRBJ2-5	CASSLVRRTWQETQYF	TGTGCCAGCAGCTTAGTGCGCAGGACCTGGCAAGAGACCCAGTACTTC
.	.	TRBV5-6	TRBJ1-1	CASSLGATEAFF	TGTGCCAGCAGCTTGGGGGCAACTGAAGCTTTCTTT
.	.	TRBV19	TRBJ2-1	CASSIGGNEQFF	TGTGCCAGTAGTATAGGTGGGAATGAGCAGTTCTTC
.	few	TRBV27	TRBJ2-3	CASSLDETDTQYF	TGTGCCAGCAGTTTAGATGAAACAGATACGCAGTATTTT
.	.	TRBV9	TRBJ1-4	CASSSSRGANEKLFF	TGTGCCAGCAGCTCCTCCAGGGGCGCTAATGAAAAACTGTTTTTT
TRBD1	.	TRBV5-5	TRBJ2-3	CASSLRDRSTDTQYF	TGTGCCAGCAGTCTTAGGGACAGGAGCACAGATACGCAGTATTTT
.	.	TRBV7-9	TRBJ1-5	CASSFPEEAQPQHF	TGTGCCAGCAGCTTCCCGGAAGAGGCGCAGCCCCAGCATTTT
.	once	TRBV9	TRBJ2-2	CASSVVQGITGELFF	TGTGCCAGCAGCGTAGTTCAGGGGATCACCGGGGAGCTGTTTTTT
.	once	TRBV5-4	TRBJ2-5	CASSLEWGNQETQYF	TGTGCCAGCAGCTTGGAGTGGGGGAACCAAGAGACCCAGTACTTC
.	.	TRBV4-3	TRBJ2-7	CASSQDWDPSSYEQYF	TGCGCCAGCAGCCAAGATTGGGACCCGAGCTCCTACGAGCAGTACTTC
TRBD1	.	TRBV19	TRBJ1-5	CASRGQGGYQPQHF	TGTGCCAGCAGGGGACAGGGGGGTTATCAGCCCCAGCATTTT
.	.	TRBV23-1	TRBJ1-2	CASSQPASTF	TGCGCCAGCAGTCAGCCCGCTAGCACCTTC
.	.	TRBV7-2	TRBJ2-7	CASSLTHLYEQYF	TGTGCCAGCAGCTTAACGCACCTCTACGAGCAGTACTTC